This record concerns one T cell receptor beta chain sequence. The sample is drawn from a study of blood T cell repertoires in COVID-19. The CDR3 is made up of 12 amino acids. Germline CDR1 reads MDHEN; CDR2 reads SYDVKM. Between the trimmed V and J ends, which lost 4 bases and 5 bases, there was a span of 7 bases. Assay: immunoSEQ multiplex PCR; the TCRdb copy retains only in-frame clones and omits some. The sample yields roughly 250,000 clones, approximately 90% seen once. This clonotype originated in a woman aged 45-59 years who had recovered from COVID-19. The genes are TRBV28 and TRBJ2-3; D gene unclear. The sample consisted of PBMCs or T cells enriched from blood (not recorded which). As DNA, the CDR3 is TGTGCCAGCAGTTCCAGACTAGATACGCAGTATTTT. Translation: CASSSRLDTQYF.